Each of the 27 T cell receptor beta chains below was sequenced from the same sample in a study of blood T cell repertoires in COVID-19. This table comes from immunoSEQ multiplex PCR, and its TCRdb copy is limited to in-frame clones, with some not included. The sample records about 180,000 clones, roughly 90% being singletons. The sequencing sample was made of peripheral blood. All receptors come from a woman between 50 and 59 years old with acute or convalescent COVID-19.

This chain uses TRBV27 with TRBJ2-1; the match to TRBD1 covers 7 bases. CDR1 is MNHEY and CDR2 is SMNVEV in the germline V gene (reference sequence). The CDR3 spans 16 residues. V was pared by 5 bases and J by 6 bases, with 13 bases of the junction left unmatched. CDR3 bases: TGTGCCAGCAGTCCCTACAGGGGTCTGTACATCAATGAGCAGTTCTTC. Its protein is CASSPYRGLYINEQFF.

This CDR3 reads CASSWTGGHEEQYF. The CDR3 region has the DNA TGTGCCAGTAGCTGGACAGGAGGCCACGAGGAGCAGTACTTC. V and J are TRBV19 and TRBJ2-7; 7 positions match TRBD1. The trim removed 6 bases at V and 7 bases at J, leaving 12 bases unmatched. Per germline, CDR1 LNHDA and CDR2 SQIVND (reference sequence). CDR3 length equals 14 residues.

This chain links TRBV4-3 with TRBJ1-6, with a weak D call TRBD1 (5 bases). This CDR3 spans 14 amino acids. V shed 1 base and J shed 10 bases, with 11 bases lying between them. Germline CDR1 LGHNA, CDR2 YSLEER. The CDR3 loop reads CASSQGYGGSPLHF. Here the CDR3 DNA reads TGCGCCAGCAGCCAAGGGTACGGGGGATCACCCCTCCACTTT.

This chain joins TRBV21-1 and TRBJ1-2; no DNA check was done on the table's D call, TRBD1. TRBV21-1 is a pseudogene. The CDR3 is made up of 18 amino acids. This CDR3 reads CASSPPGTGGEHSYGYTF. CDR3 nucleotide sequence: TGTGCCAGCAGCCCCCCCGGGACAGGGGGCGAACACAGCTATGGCTACACCTTC.

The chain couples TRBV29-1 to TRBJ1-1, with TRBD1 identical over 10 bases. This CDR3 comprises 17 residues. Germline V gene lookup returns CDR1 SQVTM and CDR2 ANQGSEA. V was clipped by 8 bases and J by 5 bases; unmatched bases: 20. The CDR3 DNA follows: TGCAGCTTTAACCAAGTGGGACAGGGGCCCCGGCGGACTGAAGCTTTCTTT. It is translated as CSFNQVGQGPRRTEAFF.

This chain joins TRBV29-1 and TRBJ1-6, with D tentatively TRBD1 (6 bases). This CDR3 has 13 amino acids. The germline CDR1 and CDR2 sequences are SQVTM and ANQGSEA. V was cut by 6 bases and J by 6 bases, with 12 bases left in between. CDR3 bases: TGCAGCGTCAGTCAGGGGCTTAATTCACCCCTCCACTTT. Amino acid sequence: CSVSQGLNSPLHF.

CDR3 sequence (DNA): TGTGCCAGCAGCCGTACAGGGGACAACTATGGCTACACCTTC. This codes for CASSRTGDNYGYTF. The chain is built from TRBV3-1 (or the pseudogene TRBV3-2) and TRBJ1-2; 7 positions agree with TRBD1. Germline lookup yields CDR1 LGHDT and CDR2 YNNKEL (reference sequence). Germline trimming cut 4 bases from V and 2 bases from J; bases unmatched to any gene: 4. The CDR3 spans 14 residues.

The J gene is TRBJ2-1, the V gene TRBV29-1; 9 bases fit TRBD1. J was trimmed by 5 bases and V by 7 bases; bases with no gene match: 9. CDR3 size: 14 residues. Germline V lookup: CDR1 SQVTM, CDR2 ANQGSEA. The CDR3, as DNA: TGCAGCGCCGGGACAGGGACCTTCGACAATGAGCAGTTCTTC. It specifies CSAGTGTFDNEQFF.

DNA for the CDR3: TGTGCCAGCAGCGGACCCCCCACTAGCGGGAGAGGAGTCACAGATACGCAGTATTTT. Translation gives CASSGPPTSGRGVTDTQYF. The chain couples TRBV9 to TRBJ2-3; 11 nucleotides align to TRBD2. The CDR3 is 19 residues long. The germline gives CDR1 SGDLS, CDR2 YYNGEE. Trimming cost V 3 bases and J 2 bases; bases outside gene matches: 14.

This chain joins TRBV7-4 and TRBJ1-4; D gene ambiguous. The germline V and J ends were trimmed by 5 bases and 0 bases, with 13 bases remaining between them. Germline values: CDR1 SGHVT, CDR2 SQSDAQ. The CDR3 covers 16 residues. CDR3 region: CASSTLRDPTNEKLFF. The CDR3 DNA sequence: TGTGCCAGCAGCACCCTCCGGGATCCAACTAATGAAAAACTGTTTTTT.

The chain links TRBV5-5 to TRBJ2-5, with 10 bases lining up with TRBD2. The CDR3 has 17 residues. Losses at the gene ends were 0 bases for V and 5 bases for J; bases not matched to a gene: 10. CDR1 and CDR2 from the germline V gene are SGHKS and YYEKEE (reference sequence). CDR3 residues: CASSLGPLAGARETQYF. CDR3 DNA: TGTGCCAGCAGCTTGGGGCCGCTAGCGGGAGCGAGGGAGACCCAGTACTTC.

The CDR3 DNA reads as TGTGCCAGCAGCTCCAGACAGGGGGTCACTAACTATGGCTACACCTTC. Its translation is CASSSRQGVTNYGYTF. The chain couples TRBV3-1 (or the pseudogene TRBV3-2) to TRBJ1-2, with 9 bases lining up with TRBD1. The germline CDR1 and CDR2 sequences are LGHDT and YNNKEL (reference sequence). With 5 bases clipped from V and 0 bases from J, the junction kept 7 bases outside the gene matches. This CDR3 has 16 residues.

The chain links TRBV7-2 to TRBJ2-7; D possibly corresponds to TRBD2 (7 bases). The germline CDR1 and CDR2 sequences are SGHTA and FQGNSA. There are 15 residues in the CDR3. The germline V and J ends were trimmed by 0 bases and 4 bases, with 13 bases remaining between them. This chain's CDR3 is CASSLAGGPVYEQYF. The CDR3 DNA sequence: TGTGCCAGCAGCTTAGCGGGGGGGCCAGTATACGAGCAGTACTTC.

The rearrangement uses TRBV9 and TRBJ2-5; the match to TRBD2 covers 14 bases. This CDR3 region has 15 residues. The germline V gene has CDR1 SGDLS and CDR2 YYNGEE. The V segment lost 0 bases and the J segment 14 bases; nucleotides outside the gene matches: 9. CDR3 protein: CASSVGGTSGGPPYF. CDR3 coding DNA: TGTGCCAGCAGCGTAGGTGGGACTAGCGGGGGACCTCCTTACTTC.

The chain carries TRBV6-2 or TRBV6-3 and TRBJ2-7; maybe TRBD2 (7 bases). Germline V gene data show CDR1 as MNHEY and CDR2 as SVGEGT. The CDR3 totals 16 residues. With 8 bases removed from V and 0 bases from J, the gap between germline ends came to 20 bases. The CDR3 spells CASRPYGEGDSYEQYF. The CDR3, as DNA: TGTGCCAGCCGCCCCTACGGGGAGGGGGACTCCTACGAGCAGTACTTC.

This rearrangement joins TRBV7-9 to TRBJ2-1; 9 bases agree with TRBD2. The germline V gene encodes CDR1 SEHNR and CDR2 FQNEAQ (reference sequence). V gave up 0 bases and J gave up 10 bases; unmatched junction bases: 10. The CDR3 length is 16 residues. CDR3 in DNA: TGTGCCAGCAGCTTAGCGCGGGCTAGCGGGGTGGGGGAGCAGTTCTTC. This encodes CASSLARASGVGEQFF.

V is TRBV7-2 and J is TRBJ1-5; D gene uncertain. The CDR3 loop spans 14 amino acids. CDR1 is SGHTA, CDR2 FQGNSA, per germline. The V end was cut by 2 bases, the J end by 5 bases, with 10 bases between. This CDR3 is CASSLSAIDQPQHF. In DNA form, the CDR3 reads TGTGCCAGCAGCTTATCCGCGATAGATCAGCCCCAGCATTTT.

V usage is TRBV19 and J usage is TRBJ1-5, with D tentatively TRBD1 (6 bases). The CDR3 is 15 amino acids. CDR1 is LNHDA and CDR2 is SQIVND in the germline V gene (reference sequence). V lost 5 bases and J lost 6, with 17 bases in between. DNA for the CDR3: TGTGCCAGTAGTTCGGTCCCAGGGGTTAGTCAGCCCCAGCATTTT. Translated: CASSSVPGVSQPQHF.

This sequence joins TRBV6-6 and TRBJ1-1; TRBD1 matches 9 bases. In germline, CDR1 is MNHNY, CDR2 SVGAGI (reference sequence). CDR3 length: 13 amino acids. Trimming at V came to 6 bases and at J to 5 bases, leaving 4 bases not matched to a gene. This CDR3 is CASRKQGATEAFF. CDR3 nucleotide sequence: TGTGCCAGCAGAAAACAGGGGGCAACTGAAGCTTTCTTT.

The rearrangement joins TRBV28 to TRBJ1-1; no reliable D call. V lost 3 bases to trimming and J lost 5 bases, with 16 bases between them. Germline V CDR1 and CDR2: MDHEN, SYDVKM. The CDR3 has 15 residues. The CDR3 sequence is CASSFFRLVRTEAFF. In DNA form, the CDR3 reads TGTGCCAGCAGTTTTTTTCGACTTGTACGAACTGAAGCTTTCTTT.

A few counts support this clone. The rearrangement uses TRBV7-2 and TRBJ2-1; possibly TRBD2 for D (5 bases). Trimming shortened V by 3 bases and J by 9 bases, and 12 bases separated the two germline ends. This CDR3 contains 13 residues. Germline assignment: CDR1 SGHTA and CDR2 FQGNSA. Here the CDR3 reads CASSFSFSVEQFF. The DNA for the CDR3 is TGTGCCAGCAGCTTCTCCTTTAGCGTTGAGCAGTTCTTC. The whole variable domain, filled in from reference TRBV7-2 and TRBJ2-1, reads GAGVSQSPSNKVTEKGKDVELRCDPISGHTALYWYRQSLGQGLEFLIYFQGNSAPDKSGLPSDRFSAERTGGSVSTLTIQRTQQEDSAVYLCASSFSFSVEQFFGPGTRLTVL.

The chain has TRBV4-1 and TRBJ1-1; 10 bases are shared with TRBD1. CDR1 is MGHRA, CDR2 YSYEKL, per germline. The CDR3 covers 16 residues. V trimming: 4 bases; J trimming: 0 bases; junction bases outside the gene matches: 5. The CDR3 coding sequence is TGCGCCAGCAGCCCGGGACAGGGGACAATGAACACTGAAGCTTTCTTT. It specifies CASSPGQGTMNTEAFF.

The DNA for the CDR3 is TGCGCCAGCAGCTTGGTTTTTGGGGGCTTCTCTGGAAACACCATATATTTT. Amino acid sequence: CASSLVFGGFSGNTIYF. The chain combines TRBV5-1 with TRBJ1-3; D is perhaps TRBD1 (6 bases). Trimming cost V 0 bases and J 0 bases, with 13 bases left between them. This CDR3 region has 17 residues. Germline CDR1 reads SGHRS; CDR2 reads YFSETQ.

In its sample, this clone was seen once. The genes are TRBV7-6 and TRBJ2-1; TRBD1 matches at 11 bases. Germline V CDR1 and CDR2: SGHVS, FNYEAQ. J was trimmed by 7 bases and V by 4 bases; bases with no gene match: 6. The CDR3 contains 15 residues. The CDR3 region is CASSWDRGVWNEQFF. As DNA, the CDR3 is TGTGCCAGCAGCTGGGACAGGGGGGTATGGAATGAGCAGTTCTTC.

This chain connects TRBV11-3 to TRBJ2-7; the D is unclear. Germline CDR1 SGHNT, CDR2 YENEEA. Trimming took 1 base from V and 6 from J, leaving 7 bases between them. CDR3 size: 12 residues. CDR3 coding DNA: TGTGCCAGCAGCTTAGTAGCCTCCGAGCAGTACTTC. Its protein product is CASSLVASEQYF.

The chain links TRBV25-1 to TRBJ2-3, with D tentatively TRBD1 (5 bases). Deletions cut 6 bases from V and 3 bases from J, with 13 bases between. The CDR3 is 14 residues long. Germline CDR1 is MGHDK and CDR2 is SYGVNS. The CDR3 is CASRSRVVTDTQYF. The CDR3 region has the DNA TGTGCCAGCAGGAGCAGGGTTGTTACAGATACGCAGTATTTT.

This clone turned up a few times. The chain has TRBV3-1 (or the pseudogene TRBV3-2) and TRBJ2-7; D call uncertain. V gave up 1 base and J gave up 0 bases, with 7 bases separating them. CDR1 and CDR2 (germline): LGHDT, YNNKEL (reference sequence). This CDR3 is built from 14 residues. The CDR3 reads CASSQALYSYEQYF. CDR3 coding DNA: TGTGCCAGCAGCCAAGCACTATACTCCTACGAGCAGTACTTC.